This is a list of T cell receptor beta chains from one sample in a study of blood T cell repertoires in COVID-19. The repertoire was sequenced with immunoSEQ multiplex PCR; TCRdb's copy has only in-frame clones and lacks some. The sample shows some 160,000 clones, more than 65% of them seen only once. The sample was peripheral blood. These TCRs come from a woman aged 80 or over with acute or convalescent COVID-19. Both conserved end residues are part of each CDR3. The D gene is left open where the match is weak. For some rows the clone size is stated as once, few or many, or as a class when expanded; others skip it.

V	size	D	J	CDR3	DNA
TRBV20-1	NA	TRBD1	TRBJ2-7	CSARDSYEQYF	TGCAGTGCTCGGGACAGCTACGAGCAGTACTTC
TRBV24-1	NA	TRBD2	TRBJ2-1	CATRGTSGYNEQFF	TGTGCCACCAGAGGGACTAGCGGTTACAATGAGCAGTTCTTC
TRBV4-2	few	NA	TRBJ2-3	CASSQARLAISTDTQYF	TGTGCCAGCAGCCAAGCCAGGCTAGCGATAAGCACAGATACGCAGTATTTT
TRBV28	NA	TRBD2	TRBJ2-5	CASSSAGGPGETQYF	TGTGCCAGCAGTTCAGCGGGAGGGCCGGGAGAGACCCAGTACTTC
TRBV5-1	NA	NA	TRBJ1-1	CASSLELRNTEAFF	TGCGCCAGCAGCTTGGAATTGAGGAACACTGAAGCTTTCTTT
TRBV27	NA	TRBD1	TRBJ1-4	CASSSSDRNEKLFF	TGTGCCAGCAGTTCCTCGGACAGGAATGAAAAACTGTTTTTT
TRBV7-2	few	TRBD2	TRBJ2-3	CASSLGPGTSGGAYTQYF	TGTGCCAGCAGCTTAGGTCCCGGGACTAGCGGGGGGGCCTATACGCAGTATTTT
TRBV4-1	NA	NA	TRBJ1-6	CASSRQQGWNSPLHF	TGCGCCAGCAGCCGCCAACAGGGTTGGAATTCACCCCTCCACTTT
TRBV28	NA	TRBD1	TRBJ2-5	CASSRNRGETQYF	TGTGCCAGCAGTAGAAACAGGGGAGAGACCCAGTACTTC
TRBV15	NA	TRBD1	TRBJ2-2	CATSRGGTGGARTGELFF	TGTGCCACCAGCAGAGGAGGGACAGGGGGCGCCCGGACCGGGGAGCTGTTTTTT
TRBV12-5	NA	TRBD1	TRBJ2-3	CASGLVSTGVMRTDTQYF	TGTGCTAGTGGTTTGGTATCTACAGGGGTTATGCGGACAGATACGCAGTATTTT
TRBV3-1/TRBV3-2	NA	NA	TRBJ1-5	CASSQSQAQPQHF	TGTGCCAGCAGCCAAAGTCAGGCGCAGCCCCAGCATTTT
TRBV5-5	NA	NA	TRBJ1-2	CASSLVGTNNGYTF	TGTGCCAGCAGCTTGGTAGGGACAAACAATGGCTACACCTTC
TRBV19	NA	TRBD1	TRBJ1-1	CASSDRDTEAFF	TGTGCCAGTAGTGACAGGGATACTGAAGCTTTCTTT
TRBV28	NA	NA	TRBJ2-2	CASSTPSSLTGELFF	TGTGCCAGCAGTACTCCCTCTTCCCTCACCGGGGAGCTGTTTTTT
TRBV6-1	NA	NA	TRBJ1-5	CASSELVTGQNQPQHF	TGTGCCAGCAGTGAACTAGTAACGGGTCAAAATCAGCCCCAGCATTTT
TRBV4-1	NA	TRBD1	TRBJ2-7	CATGQEVSYEQYF	TGCGCCACCGGACAGGAGGTTTCCTACGAGCAGTACTTC
TRBV28	NA	NA	TRBJ2-1	CASMWRVLGEQFF	TGTGCCAGCATGTGGCGGGTTTTGGGTGAGCAGTTCTTC
TRBV4-1	NA	TRBD2	TRBJ2-5	CASSLQPSGRQETQYF	TGCGCCAGCAGCCTTCAACCTAGCGGGAGACAAGAGACCCAGTACTTC
TRBV19	NA	NA	TRBJ1-6	CASSLQGWGSSPLHF	TGTGCCAGTAGTCTCCAGGGCTGGGGATCTTCACCCCTCCACTTT
TRBV11-2	NA	TRBD1	TRBJ2-3	CASSLGQGRTDTQYF	TGTGCCAGCAGCTTAGGACAGGGGAGGACAGATACGCAGTATTTT
TRBV30	NA	NA	TRBJ1-3	CAWGESGNTIYF	TGTGCCTGGGGGGAGTCTGGAAACACCATATATTTT
TRBV27	NA	TRBD1	TRBJ1-5	CASSLVQGFQPQHF	TGTGCCAGCAGCTTAGTACAGGGGTTTCAGCCCCAGCATTTT
TRBV2	NA	TRBD2	TRBJ2-7	CASRKGGGAGEQYF	TGTGCCAGCAGGAAAGGCGGGGGGGCTGGCGAGCAGTACTTC
TRBV29-1	NA	NA	TRBJ2-7	CSVGGRTSYEQYF	TGCAGCGTTGGTGGGAGGACTTCCTACGAGCAGTACTTC
TRBV6-4	NA	TRBD2	TRBJ2-2	CASSPGASGSVGELFF	TGTGCCAGCAGTCCCGGGGCTAGCGGGAGCGTCGGGGAGCTGTTTTTT
TRBV18	few	TRBD2	TRBJ2-3	CASSTTSGRASDTQYF	TGTGCCAGCTCGACAACTAGCGGGAGGGCATCCGATACGCAGTATTTT
TRBV6-2/TRBV6-3	once	TRBD2	TRBJ2-3	CASSYGAGVRTDTQYF	TGTGCCAGCAGTTACGGGGCGGGGGTGCGCACAGATACGCAGTATTTT
TRBV27	NA	NA	TRBJ2-7	CASSKGLSREQYF	TGTGCCAGCAGTAAAGGACTAAGTAGGGAGCAGTACTTC
TRBV10-2	NA	TRBD1	TRBJ1-5	CASSGTGGRQPQHF	TGCGCCAGCAGTGGGACAGGGGGTCGGCAGCCCCAGCATTTT
TRBV4-1	NA	NA	TRBJ2-7	CASSQVPGATSYEQYF	TGCGCCAGCAGCCAAGTTCCTGGGGCTACATCCTACGAGCAGTACTTC
TRBV5-1	NA	TRBD1	TRBJ1-3	CASSLAWGQGNTIYF	TGCGCCAGCAGCTTGGCCTGGGGACAGGGAAACACCATATATTTT
TRBV3-1/TRBV3-2	NA	TRBD2	TRBJ2-5	CASSQVASGGETQYF	TGTGCCAGCAGCCAAGTTGCTAGCGGGGGGGAGACCCAGTACTTC
TRBV7-9	NA	TRBD2	TRBJ2-7	CASSLERGGPDEQYF	TGTGCCAGCAGCTTAGAACGGGGGGGCCCCGACGAGCAGTACTTC
TRBV19	few	TRBD1	TRBJ1-5	CASSDRTGSNQPQHF	TGTGCCAGTAGTGATAGGACAGGTAGCAATCAGCCCCAGCATTTT
TRBV7-2	NA	TRBD1	TRBJ2-1	CASSLGQGAYNEQFF	TGTGCCAGCAGCTTAGGACAGGGGGCTTACAATGAGCAGTTCTTC
TRBV29-1	once	TRBD1	TRBJ1-4	CSATAQGVGEKLFF	TGCAGCGCTACCGCACAGGGGGTCGGCGAAAAACTGTTTTTT
TRBV7-9	few	TRBD1	TRBJ1-1	CASTPGQAGDREAFF	TGTGCCAGCACCCCGGGACAGGCGGGGGATCGCGAAGCTTTCTTT
TRBV11-2	NA	TRBD1	TRBJ2-5	CASSRDSKVETQYF	TGTGCCAGCAGCCGGGACAGTAAGGTGGAGACCCAGTACTTC
TRBV3-1/TRBV3-2	NA	TRBD1	TRBJ1-2	CASSPTGRQYYGYTF	TGTGCCAGCAGCCCGACAGGGAGACAGTACTATGGCTACACCTTC
TRBV5-1	NA	NA	TRBJ1-1	CASSLAPEGAEAFF	TGCGCCAGCAGCTTGGCTCCAGAGGGAGCTGAAGCTTTCTTT
TRBV11-2	NA	NA	TRBJ2-1	CASSLARGQYNEQFF	TGTGCCAGCAGCTTAGCCAGGGGCCAGTACAATGAGCAGTTCTTC